Listed below are T cell receptor beta chains from one sample, sequenced in a study of blood T cell repertoires in COVID-19. Using immunoSEQ multiplex PCR, the repertoire was profiled, and TCRdb retains in-frame clones only, with some absent. The table records a few hundred thousand clones, 80% to 90% of them present only once. Sequenced material: PBMCs or T cells enriched from blood (not recorded which). Receptors were obtained from an older woman who had recovered from COVID-19. CDR3s include the opening cysteine and the closing phenylalanine or tryptophan. A D gene is named only where the DNA matches it firmly. A clone size is listed for some rows: how often the clone was seen (once, few, many), or a class if it is expanded.

j_gene	abundance	v_gene	d_gene	CDR3aa	CDR3nt
TRBJ1-2	-	TRBV2	TRBD1	CASSRSFPGQGSGSGYTF	TGTGCCAGCAGTCGTTCTTTCCCGGGACAGGGTTCGGGGTCTGGCTACACCTTC
TRBJ2-3	-	TRBV10-3	TRBD2	CAISGLAATDTQYF	TGTGCCATCAGTGGACTAGCGGCCACAGATACGCAGTATTTT
TRBJ2-2	-	TRBV7-9	-	CASSFQGTNTGELFF	TGTGCCAGCAGCTTCCAGGGGACGAACACCGGGGAGCTGTTTTTT
TRBJ1-1	-	TRBV19	TRBD1	CASSVTGGNTEAFF	TGTGCCAGTAGTGTAACAGGGGGGAACACTGAAGCTTTCTTT
TRBJ1-5	-	TRBV12-3/TRBV12-4	-	CASSLGGSKPQHF	TGTGCCAGCAGTTTGGGAGGGTCAAAGCCCCAGCATTTT
TRBJ2-1	-	TRBV3-1/TRBV3-2	TRBD2	CASSPTLAGGHNEQFF	TGTGCCAGCAGCCCCACGCTAGCGGGGGGCCACAATGAGCAGTTCTTC
TRBJ1-1	-	TRBV18	-	CASSRTAGTSEAFF	TGTGCCAGCTCACGGACAGCCGGGACGTCTGAAGCTTTCTTT
TRBJ2-7	-	TRBV27	-	CASSPRGPYEQYF	TGTGCCAGCAGTCCCAGGGGACCCTACGAGCAGTACTTC
TRBJ2-3	-	TRBV7-9	-	CASSLNTGSTDTQYF	TGTGCCAGCAGCCTTAACACGGGGAGCACAGATACGCAGTATTTT
TRBJ1-5	-	TRBV2	-	CASSHETGRTYSNQPQHF	TGTGCCAGCAGTCACGAGACAGGTCGCACCTATAGCAATCAGCCCCAGCATTTT
TRBJ1-2	-	TRBV3-1/TRBV3-2	TRBD1	CASSQVSRGTGEWVYGYTF	TGTGCCAGCAGCCAAGTTAGTAGAGGGACAGGGGAGTGGGTCTATGGCTACACCTTC
TRBJ1-5	few	TRBV12-3/TRBV12-4	-	CASSLERGQPQHF	TGTGCCAGCAGTTTAGAGCGGGGTCAGCCCCAGCATTTT
TRBJ2-5	-	TRBV7-8	TRBD1	CASSIGQGETQYF	TGTGCCAGCAGCATTGGACAGGGAGAGACCCAGTACTTC
TRBJ2-1	-	TRBV30	TRBD2	CAWNGLAGGPSYNEQFF	TGTGCCTGGAACGGGCTAGCGGGGGGACCCTCCTACAATGAGCAGTTCTTC
TRBJ2-7	-	TRBV7-9	TRBD1	CASSSGQGPHLSYEQYF	TGTGCCAGCAGCTCCGGACAGGGGCCCCACCTCTCCTACGAGCAGTACTTC
TRBJ2-2	many	TRBV19	-	CASSGGAATNTGELFF	TGTGCCAGTAGTGGAGGGGCCGCCACCAACACCGGGGAGCTGTTTTTT
TRBJ2-3	once	TRBV7-2	-	CASSLASGTDTQYF	TGTGCCAGCAGCTTAGCTAGCGGCACAGATACGCAGTATTTT
TRBJ1-1	-	TRBV23-1	TRBD1	CASSQFKPGTGAMNTEAFF	TGCGCCAGCAGTCAATTTAAACCCGGGACAGGGGCAATGAACACTGAAGCTTTCTTT
TRBJ1-5	-	TRBV6-5	TRBD1	CASSYSRQGKQPQHF	TGTGCCAGCAGTTACTCGAGACAGGGCAAACAGCCCCAGCATTTT
TRBJ1-5	-	TRBV5-5	-	CASSPGRGRGQPQHF	TGTGCCAGCAGCCCCGGACGGGGGAGAGGTCAGCCCCAGCATTTT
TRBJ2-1	-	TRBV2	TRBD1	CASSGLQGASYNEQFF	TGTGCCAGCAGTGGGTTACAGGGGGCTTCCTACAATGAGCAGTTCTTC
TRBJ1-5	once	TRBV7-2	TRBD1	CASSGRTGSNQPQHF	TGTGCCAGCAGCGGCAGGACAGGGAGCAATCAGCCCCAGCATTTT
TRBJ2-1	-	TRBV5-5	TRBD1	CASSLRDRGSWNEQFF	TGTGCCAGCAGCTTGCGGGACAGGGGCTCGTGGAATGAGCAGTTCTTC
TRBJ2-7	once	TRBV5-4	-	CASSSQLVPYEQYF	TGTGCCAGCAGCTCGCAACTAGTCCCCTACGAGCAGTACTTC
TRBJ1-2	-	TRBV6-1	-	CASSSNTGNGYTF	TGTGCCAGCAGTTCAAACACGGGTAATGGCTACACCTTC
TRBJ1-2	-	TRBV28	TRBD1	CASSSGTGDGYGYTF	TGTGCCAGCAGTTCCGGGACAGGGGATGGCTATGGCTACACCTTC
TRBJ1-3	-	TRBV12-3/TRBV12-4	-	CASIGAYGNTIYF	TGTGCCAGCATAGGAGCGTATGGAAACACCATATATTTT
TRBJ2-3	-	TRBV18	-	CASLDRQGTDTQYF	TGTGCCAGCCTGGACCGACAGGGCACAGATACGCAGTATTTT
TRBJ1-3	once	TRBV27	-	CASSPETGNGNTIYF	TGTGCCAGCAGTCCCGAAACAGGGAACGGAAACACCATATATTTT
TRBJ2-5	-	TRBV28	TRBD1	CASSRQGARGETQYF	TGTGCCAGCAGCCGACAGGGGGCCAGGGGAGAGACCCAGTACTTC
TRBJ2-2	-	TRBV15	-	CATSRYYTGELFF	TGTGCCACCAGCAGATACTACACCGGGGAGCTGTTTTTT
TRBJ1-1	-	TRBV7-6	-	CASSLGKRNTEAFF	TGTGCCAGCAGCTTAGGAAAGAGGAACACTGAAGCTTTCTTT
TRBJ2-2	-	TRBV6-5	-	CASSPPGGNTGELFF	TGTGCCAGCAGTCCCCCCGGGGGGAACACCGGGGAGCTGTTTTTT
TRBJ1-3	once	TRBV7-2	TRBD1	CASSFGQGDPGNTIYF	TGTGCCAGCAGCTTTGGACAGGGCGATCCTGGAAACACCATATATTTT
TRBJ1-1	-	TRBV19	-	CASTGSGRSDTEAFF	TGTGCCAGTACAGGTTCAGGGAGGAGCGACACTGAAGCTTTCTTT
TRBJ1-6	-	TRBV6-4	-	CASSTRGSSYNSPLHF	TGTGCCAGCAGTACCCGGGGGAGCTCCTATAATTCACCCCTCCACTTT
TRBJ1-5	-	TRBV6-5	-	CASREGSSNQPQHF	TGTGCCAGCAGGGAGGGGTCTAGCAATCAGCCCCAGCATTTT
TRBJ2-1	-	TRBV27	-	CASSRSYNEQFF	TGTGCCAGCAGCCGTTCCTACAATGAGCAGTTCTTC